One sample yielded the 30 T cell receptor beta chains listed below, sequenced in a study of long-term antiretroviral therapy in people with HIV. Run at survey level, the immunoSEQ assay was version v3.0. Assay: immunoSEQ multiplex PCR; the TCRdb copy retains only in-frame clones and omits some. The sample has about 21,000 clones; 65% to 80% are singletons. The source material was unsorted PBMCs, sampled 0.5 years before starting antiretroviral therapy. The receptors originated from a young man with HIV.

V and J are TRBV29-1 and TRBJ2-2; maybe TRBD1 (5 bases). Per germline, CDR1 SQVTM and CDR2 ANQGSEA. The CDR3 has 12 residues. Trimming shortened V by 4 bases and J by 6 bases, and 9 bases separated the two germline ends. In DNA form, the CDR3 reads TGCAGCGTTGGGGGCGAATCCGGGGAGCTGTTTTTT. Encoded protein: CSVGGESGELFF.

V gene TRBV9 combines with J gene TRBJ2-3, with D tentatively TRBD2 (5 bases). Germline loops: CDR1 SGDLS, CDR2 YYNGEE. V gave up 3 bases and J gave up 0 bases, with 11 bases separating them. CDR3 length: 15 amino acids. CDR3 loop: CASSAQRTSTDTQYF. Here the CDR3 DNA reads TGTGCCAGCAGCGCACAGCGGACTAGCACAGATACGCAGTATTTT.

The chain is built from TRBV5-6 and TRBJ1-2, with TRBD1 as a possible D gene (5 bases). CDR1 and CDR2 from the germline V gene are SGHDT and YYEEEE. Trimming cost V 4 bases and J 0 bases, with 16 bases left between them. The CDR3 is 16 residues long. In DNA form, the CDR3 reads TGTGCCAGCAGCCCGACTCGAGGGGAGACTAACTATGGCTACACCTTC. This codes for CASSPTRGETNYGYTF.

The rearrangement joins TRBV27 to TRBJ1-2, with 8 nucleotides matching TRBD1. Trimming removed 5 bases from V and 0 bases from J; junction bases left unmatched: 14. The length of the CDR3 is 18 residues. Germline V CDR1 and CDR2: MNHEY, SMNVEV (reference sequence). The DNA of the CDR3 is TGTGCCAGCAGTCCCTGGACAGGGCCGACCTCGCCTAACTATGGCTACACCTTC. Translated: CASSPWTGPTSPNYGYTF.

V is TRBV27 and J is TRBJ1-1; D possibly corresponds to TRBD1 (6 bases). Germline loops: CDR1 MNHEY, CDR2 SMNVEV (reference sequence). Trimming shortened V by 6 bases and J by 0 bases, and 11 bases separated the two germline ends. This CDR3 region has 14 residues. CDR3 region: CASRDTGLNTEAFF. CDR3 nucleotide sequence: TGTGCCAGCAGAGACACAGGGTTGAACACTGAAGCTTTCTTT.

This clone was observed a handful of times. The chain is built from TRBV4-1 and TRBJ1-2; possibly TRBD1 for D (5 bases). With 2 bases removed from V and 6 bases from J, the gap between germline ends came to 19 bases. Germline CDR1 reads MGHRA; CDR2 reads YSYEKL. This CDR3 is built from 16 residues. For the CDR3, the DNA is TGCGCCAGCAGCCAATCCCCGGGGGGGTTGGCAGATGGCTACACCTTC. It is translated as CASSQSPGGLADGYTF.

This chain joins TRBV11-3 and TRBJ1-4; D gene ambiguous. The germline V gene encodes CDR1 SGHNT and CDR2 YENEEA. V was cut by 1 base and J by 7 bases, with 28 bases left in between. CDR3 length: 20 amino acids. The CDR3: CASSLAVSSEMGGLGEKLFF. CDR3 nucleotide sequence: TGTGCCAGCAGCTTAGCAGTGTCCTCCGAAATGGGAGGGCTCGGTGAAAAACTGTTTTTT.

This clone was observed a handful of times. This chain links TRBV7-6 with TRBJ1-4; D might be TRBD1 (5 bases). V was trimmed by 1 base and J by 7 bases, leaving 13 bases between them. The CDR3 is 15 amino acids. Germline CDR1 SGHVS, CDR2 FNYEAQ. The CDR3 DNA follows: TGTGCCAGCAGCTTAGGGGGCAGGGAGAGTGAAAAACTGTTTTTT. Its translation is CASSLGGRESEKLFF.

The CDR3, as DNA: TGTGCCAGCAGCTTAAAACAGGCCTACAATGAGCAGTTCTTC. This gives the protein CASSLKQAYNEQFF. The chain has TRBV13 and TRBJ2-1, with a weak D call TRBD1 (5 bases). V was shortened by 2 bases and J by 2 bases, with 7 bases between the two germline ends. Germline-derived CDR1 and CDR2 are PRHDT and FYEKMQ (reference sequence). This CDR3 is 14 amino acids long.

This clone was seen a single time. The chain joins TRBV5-1 to TRBJ1-1; D not certain. The germline V gene encodes CDR1 SGHRS and CDR2 YFSETQ. The V gene lost 0 bases and the J gene lost 2 bases, with 14 bases spanning the gap. CDR3 length equals 16 residues. The CDR3 protein is CASSLDPRYINTEAFF. Here the CDR3 DNA reads TGCGCCAGCAGCTTGGACCCTAGATATATTAACACTGAAGCTTTCTTT.

In DNA form, the CDR3 reads TGTGCCAGCACCCTCGGCGGACACGCAAATTCACCCCTCCACTTT. Its translation: CASTLGGHANSPLHF. This rearrangement joins TRBV27 to TRBJ1-6; D may be TRBD1 (5 bases). This CDR3 spans 15 amino acids. Trimming cost V 7 bases and J 7 bases, with 17 bases left between them. Germline V gene lookup returns CDR1 MNHEY and CDR2 SMNVEV (reference sequence).

This clone came up a few times. V and J are TRBV2 and TRBJ2-5; TRBD1 matches at 7 bases. V lost 2 bases and J lost 0; bases outside the gene matches: 9. CDR3 length: 17 residues. Germline lookup yields CDR1 SNHLY and CDR2 FYNNEI. For the CDR3, the DNA is TGTGCCAGCAGTGAACCGACAGGGAGATCTTACCAAGAGACCCAGTACTTC. It yields the protein CASSEPTGRSYQETQYF.

The chain recombines TRBV28 with TRBJ2-7; 9 positions match TRBD1. From germline, CDR1 is MDHEN and CDR2 SYDVKM. This CDR3 has 14 residues. V shed 3 bases, J shed 3 bases, and the junction held 3 bases outside the gene matches. CDR3 in amino acids: CASSFLDRGYEQYF. The CDR3, as DNA: TGTGCCAGCAGTTTTCTGGACAGGGGCTACGAGCAGTACTTC.

The V gene is TRBV5-6, the J gene TRBJ2-4; D uncertain. This CDR3 spans 11 amino acids. The germline V gene encodes CDR1 SGHDT and CDR2 YYEEEE. Deletions cut 3 bases from V and 6 bases from J, with 4 bases between. CDR3 sequence (DNA): TGTGCCAGCAGCTCCGCAAACATTCAGTACTTC. It translates to CASSSANIQYF.

The genes are TRBV11-3 and TRBJ2-7; D not resolved. This CDR3 contains 15 residues. The V and J ends lost 0 bases and 2 bases respectively, with 11 bases between them. Germline V gives CDR1 SGHNT, CDR2 YENEEA. The CDR3 DNA follows: TGTGCCAGCAGCTTAGATAGTGCGTATACCTACGAGCAGTACTTC. Protein sequence: CASSLDSAYTYEQYF.

CDR3: CASSYSHATEAFF. In DNA, the CDR3 is TGTGCCAGCAGTTACTCCCATGCAACAGAAGCTTTCTTT. The chain combines TRBV6-5 with TRBJ1-1; D uncertain. The CDR3 contains 13 residues. Germline V gene lookup returns CDR1 MNHEY and CDR2 SVGAGI. V was shortened by 0 bases and J by 8 bases, with 10 bases between the two germline ends.

The rearrangement joins TRBV19 to TRBJ1-2; 8 nucleotides align to TRBD1. The germline CDR1 and CDR2 sequences are LNHDA and SQIVND (reference sequence). V dropped 3 bases and J dropped 8; count of bases not matched to a gene: 11. The CDR3 is 15 amino acids. The CDR3 DNA follows: TGTGCCAGTAGTATCGCCCCGGACAGGGAGCGAGGCTACACCTTC. Amino acid sequence: CASSIAPDRERGYTF.

The rearrangement links TRBV5-1 to TRBJ2-5; possibly TRBD1 or TRBD2 for D (7 bases each). CDR1 SGHRS and CDR2 YFSETQ come from the germline V gene. V was shortened by 4 bases and J by 5 bases, with 12 bases between the two germline ends. The CDR3 sequence is 13 residues long. The CDR3: CASSLRGGETQYF. For the CDR3, the DNA is TGCGCCAGCAGCCTCAGGGGGGGGGAGACCCAGTACTTC.

V is TRBV27 and J is TRBJ2-7; 7 bases line up with TRBD2. This CDR3 region has 13 residues. Germline-derived CDR1 and CDR2 are MNHEY and SMNVEV (reference sequence). V lost 6 bases and J lost 6; bases outside the gene matches: 8. CDR3 residues: CASSLGGGTEQYF. CDR3 nucleotide sequence: TGTGCCAGCAGCTTGGGGGGAGGGACCGAGCAGTACTTC.

V is TRBV27 and J is TRBJ2-1; D may match TRBD1 or TRBD2 (5 bases each). V was pared by 6 bases and J by 2 bases, with 17 bases between. The length of the CDR3 is 16 residues. Germline CDR1 reads MNHEY; CDR2 reads SMNVEV (reference sequence). The CDR3 spells CASRLDGAGTYNEQFF. Written as DNA, the CDR3 is TGTGCCAGCAGGTTGGACGGGGCAGGCACCTACAATGAGCAGTTCTTC.

The chain links TRBV9 to TRBJ2-7, with TRBD1 identical over 10 bases. Losses at the gene ends were 4 bases for V and 5 bases for J; bases not matched to a gene: 9. The germline CDR1 and CDR2 sequences are SGDLS and YYNGEE. The CDR3 consists of 15 residues. CDR3 sequence (DNA): TGTGCCAGCAGCTTAACCGGGACAGGGGTTAACGAGCAGTACTTC. Residues: CASSLTGTGVNEQYF.

The chain links TRBV5-1 to TRBJ1-2; 12 positions match TRBD1. Trimming at V came to 0 bases and at J to 5 bases, leaving 5 bases not matched to a gene. The germline CDR1 and CDR2 sequences are SGHRS and YFSETQ. CDR3 length equals 16 residues. CDR3 residues: CASSLVGTGGLYGYTF. The CDR3 region has the DNA TGCGCCAGCAGCTTGGTTGGGACAGGGGGCCTTTATGGCTACACCTTC.

The V gene is TRBV19, the J gene TRBJ2-7, with 7 bases matching TRBD2. This CDR3 has 12 residues. After removal of 4 bases from V and 5 bases from J, the junction contained 2 bases not matched to a gene. Per germline, CDR1 LNHDA and CDR2 SQIVND (reference sequence). The CDR3 sequence: CASSTGGNEQYF. The CDR3, as DNA: TGTGCCAGTAGTACGGGAGGAAACGAGCAGTACTTC.

This clone was counted only a few times. The gene calls are TRBV7-9 and TRBJ2-7; 9 bases are shared with TRBD1. Germline lookup yields CDR1 SEHNR and CDR2 FQNEAQ (reference sequence). The CDR3 covers 15 residues. Germline trimming cut 5 bases from V and 5 bases from J; bases unmatched to any gene: 10. CDR3 residues: CASSPDGTGFHEQYF. The CDR3 DNA is TGTGCCAGCAGCCCAGACGGGACAGGGTTTCACGAGCAGTACTTC.

This rearrangement joins TRBV7-9 to TRBJ1-1; 7 nucleotides line up with TRBD1. After removal of 2 bases from V and 4 bases from J, the junction contained 4 bases not matched to a gene. The CDR3 contains 14 residues. Germline loops: CDR1 SEHNR, CDR2 FQNEAQ (reference sequence). The CDR3 sequence: CASSLKGAGTEAFF. Here the CDR3 DNA reads TGTGCCAGCAGCTTAAAGGGGGCTGGCACTGAAGCTTTCTTT.

This clone was counted between two and nine times. V is TRBV19 and J is TRBJ2-7; D call uncertain. The CDR3 contains 14 residues. V was trimmed by 2 bases and J by 4 bases, leaving 12 bases between them. Germline V CDR1 and CDR2: LNHDA, SQIVND (reference sequence). In nucleotides, the CDR3 is TGTGCCAGTAGTATATACGGGCAGACTTACGAGCAGTACTTC. Protein sequence: CASSIYGQTYEQYF. Drawing the rest from reference TRBV19 and TRBJ2-7, the complete variable domain is DGGITQSPKYLFRKEGQNVTLSCEQNLNHDAMYWYRQDPGQGLRLIYYSQIVNDFQKGDIAEGYSVSREKKESFPLTVTSAQKNPTAFYLCASSIYGQTYEQYFGPGTRLTVT.

The sample holds a few counts of this clone. The chain combines TRBV5-8 with TRBJ1-1; maybe TRBD1 (5 bases). The V gene lost 3 bases and the J gene lost 7 bases, with 7 bases spanning the gap. The CDR3 covers 11 residues. Germline CDR1 and CDR2: SGHTS and YDEGEE. The CDR3 reads CASSWGLEAFF. The CDR3, as DNA: TGTGCCAGCAGCTGGGGCCTTGAAGCTTTCTTT.

The CDR3 DNA is TGTGCCAGTTCGTCTAGCGGACCTTACAATGAGCAGTTCTTC. This codes for CASSSSGPYNEQFF. The chain joins TRBV19 to TRBJ2-1, with TRBD2 identical over 7 bases. The V gene end was trimmed by 8 bases and the J gene end by 4 bases; junction bases not matched to a gene: 8. The germline V gene encodes CDR1 LNHDA and CDR2 SQIVND (reference sequence). The CDR3 has 14 residues.

The CDR3 here is CATSSRELTEAFF. CDR3 nucleotide sequence: TGTGCCACCAGCAGTCGTGAACTTACTGAAGCTTTCTTT. The chain uses TRBV15 and TRBJ1-1; D not resolved. The V end was cut by 3 bases, the J end by 5 bases, with 10 bases between. Germline CDR1 is LNHNV and CDR2 is YYDKDF (reference sequence). The CDR3 consists of 13 residues.

V gene TRBV27 combines with J gene TRBJ2-4, with TRBD2 identical over 16 bases. The V segment lost 2 bases and the J segment 0 bases; nucleotides outside the gene matches: 13. The germline V gene has CDR1 MNHEY and CDR2 SMNVEV (reference sequence). The CDR3 runs to 22 residues. Here the CDR3 DNA reads TGTGCCAGCAGTTTAGACGGGACTAGCGGGAGGGCCTCACTGTTAGCCAAAAACATTCAGTACTTC. Its translation: CASSLDGTSGRASLLAKNIQYF.